Given below is one T cell receptor (beta chain) in context. Its antigen is as yet unknown. Germline is not matched at one junction end, which may reflect a read error. This entry is derived from a study of Graves' ophthalmopathy and Graves' hyperthyroidism. Per the germline V gene, CDR1 is MGHRA and CDR2 is YSYEKL. This CDR3 comprises 16 residues. RNA transcripts were the template, and TCR beta CDR3 regions were amplified from them. The first round was an RT-PCR with HTBI primers, and the second round was a multiplex PCR. TCRdb re-derived calls from the multiplex PCR reads in MiXCR, one entry per CDR3 protein. The table records 600,000 to 700,000 distinct CDR3 sequences, about 38% of them present only once. Ophthalmopathy in the donors was of moderate-to-severe activity, with CAS ≥3, NOSPECS ≥4 and duration under 3 months. Study findings and constraints: Prediction of ophthalmopathy progression reached roughly 70% sensitivity and approximately 75% specificity. A model built from 13 signatures distinguished ophthalmopathy from stable hyperthyroidism with roughly 85% sensitivity and 81.08% specificity. Clonotypes were expanded in thyroid at above 0.001 frequency, and most also appeared in blood.

The chain is built from TRBV4-1 and TRBJ2-7, with 14 positions matching TRBD2. This clonotype was sampled from an adult man with Graves' ophthalmopathy. The sample taken for sequencing was peripheral blood. The CDR3 coding sequence is TGCGCCAGCGGCCAAGGACTAGCGGGAGGTCTCCACGAGCAGTACTTC. Encoded protein: CASGQGLAGGLHEQYF.